Shown below are 25 T cell receptor beta chains from a single sample sequenced in a study of blood T cell repertoires in COVID-19. Sequencing used immunoSEQ multiplex PCR; TCRdb keeps in-frame clones, though not all of them. The table lists roughly 170,000 clones, approximately 79% of them singletons, with about 3% in the top ten. The sample taken for sequencing was peripheral blood. The receptor set was obtained from an elderly woman with acute or convalescent COVID-19.

The CDR3: CASRRTGGSGGYTF. CDR3 sequence (DNA): TGTGCCAGCAGGCGAACAGGGGGCTCGGGGGGCTACACCTTC. The chain is built from TRBV28 and TRBJ1-2, with 9 bases matching TRBD1. CDR3 length: 14 residues. CDR1 is MDHEN and CDR2 is SYDVKM in the germline V gene. V dropped 6 bases and J dropped 8; count of bases not matched to a gene: 10.

This sequence joins TRBV6-5 and TRBJ1-1, with 11 bases aligning to TRBD1. The V gene end was trimmed by 2 bases and the J gene end by 11 bases; junction bases not matched to a gene: 13. Germline values: CDR1 MNHEY, CDR2 SVGAGI. The CDR3 consists of 16 residues. This chain's CDR3 is CASSYTWTGGLMRAFF. CDR3 coding DNA: TGTGCCAGCAGTTACACCTGGACAGGGGGCCTTATGAGGGCTTTCTTT.

The chain couples TRBV5-4 to TRBJ2-2; 13 bases line up with TRBD2. The junction had 11 bases not matched to a gene; V was cut back by 4 bases and J by 5 bases. Germline CDR1 SGHNT, CDR2 YYREEE (reference sequence). CDR3 size: 18 residues. CDR3 in amino acids: CASSLGGLAGVGTGELFF. The CDR3 DNA follows: TGTGCCAGCAGCCTGGGCGGACTAGCGGGAGTCGGGACCGGGGAGCTGTTTTTT.

The chain has TRBV3-1 (or the pseudogene TRBV3-2) and TRBJ2-7; D not certain. The CDR3 is 11 residues long. The germline V and J ends were trimmed by 2 bases and 5 bases, with 4 bases remaining between them. Germline-derived CDR1 and CDR2 are LGHDT and YNNKEL (reference sequence). The CDR3 region has the DNA TGTGCCAGCAGCCAATCCGACGAGCAGTACTTC. Translation gives CASSQSDEQYF.

This chain joins TRBV29-1 and TRBJ1-1; D unresolved. Germline assignment: CDR1 SQVTM and CDR2 ANQGSEA. There are 11 residues in the CDR3. V was shortened by 6 bases and J by 7 bases, with 12 bases between the two germline ends. CDR3 protein: CSVVDGGEAFF. The CDR3 nucleotides read TGCAGCGTGGTCGACGGCGGTGAAGCTTTCTTT.

The chain combines TRBV15 with TRBJ1-6; unclear D gene. V lost 5 bases to trimming and J lost 9 bases, with 8 bases between them. The CDR3 loop spans 12 amino acids. Germline CDR1 and CDR2: LNHNV and YYDKDF (reference sequence). The CDR3 reads CATSFPGSPLHF. CDR3 nucleotide sequence: TGTGCCACCAGCTTTCCCGGTTCACCCCTCCACTTT.

This chain joins TRBV28 and TRBJ2-5, with 11 bases identical to TRBD1. The CDR3 is 17 residues long. V lost 6 bases, J lost 5 bases, and 14 bases stayed unmatched. Germline CDR1 MDHEN, CDR2 SYDVKM. The DNA for the CDR3 is TGTGCCAGCAGCCAGGGGACCGGACAGGGGGCGCGGGAGACCCAGTACTTC. The encoded protein is CASSQGTGQGARETQYF.

V gene TRBV19 combines with J gene TRBJ1-2; D may be TRBD1 (5 bases). This CDR3 spans 13 amino acids. Per germline, CDR1 LNHDA and CDR2 SQIVND (reference sequence). V lost 10 bases and J lost 8, with 20 bases in between. CDR3 nucleotide sequence: TGTGCCACCTCCGGGGGACCCAGAGCGGGCTACACCTTC. Amino acid sequence: CATSGGPRAGYTF.

V usage is TRBV5-4 and J usage is TRBJ1-1; D is uncertain. The CDR3 has 13 amino acids. Per the germline V gene, CDR1 is SGHNT and CDR2 is YYREEE (reference sequence). Deletions cut 3 bases from V and 8 bases from J, with 14 bases between. The CDR3 is CASSSDRRGEAFF. In DNA form, the CDR3 reads TGTGCCAGCAGCTCGGACCGGCGGGGAGAAGCTTTCTTT.

V and J are TRBV29-1 and TRBJ1-4; 8 bases are shared with TRBD1. The CDR3 loop spans 13 amino acids. Trimming removed 6 bases from V and 8 bases from J; junction bases left unmatched: 8. The germline V gene has CDR1 SQVTM and CDR2 ANQGSEA. The CDR3 spells CSVAYRGNEKLFF. The CDR3 coding sequence is TGCAGCGTCGCTTACAGGGGGAACGAAAAACTGTTTTTT.

V and J are TRBV27 and TRBJ2-7; 12 bases line up with TRBD1. CDR1 and CDR2 from the germline V gene are MNHEY and SMNVEV (reference sequence). CDR3 size: 17 residues. Germline trimming cut 4 bases from V and 2 bases from J; bases unmatched to any gene: 9. The DNA of the CDR3 is TGTGCCAGCAGTTCCGGGACAGGGGGCAGCCGCACCTACGAGCAGTACTTC. Protein sequence: CASSSGTGGSRTYEQYF.

V usage is TRBV12-5 and J usage is TRBJ2-3; 9 bases are shared with TRBD1. Germline values: CDR1 LGHNT, CDR2 FRNRAP. Trimming removed 2 bases from V and 4 bases from J; junction bases left unmatched: 7. The CDR3 is made up of 16 amino acids. CDR3 sequence reads: CASGLQWTGVADTQYF. CDR3 nucleotides: TGTGCTAGTGGTTTGCAATGGACAGGGGTGGCAGATACGCAGTATTTT.

CDR3 sequence: CASRGTGPQDYTF. CDR3 nucleotides: TGTGCCAGCAGAGGGACAGGCCCTCAGGACTACACCTTC. This chain joins TRBV6-5 and TRBJ1-2, with 8 bases lining up with TRBD1. Germline V gene data show CDR1 as MNHEY and CDR2 as SVGAGI. This CDR3 spans 13 amino acids. J was trimmed by 10 bases and V by 6 bases; bases with no gene match: 10.

The chain is built from TRBV18 and TRBJ2-5; tentatively, D is TRBD1 (6 bases). Germline V gives CDR1 KGHSH, CDR2 LQKENI. V shed 3 bases and J shed 2 bases, with 13 bases lying between them. The CDR3 covers 15 residues. The CDR3 DNA reads TGTGCCAGCTCACCGGTGACAGGAGCTCAAGAGACCCAGTACTTC. Translated: CASSPVTGAQETQYF.

A remark on this clone: At the DNA level, this CDR3 is encoded by other sequences in the same sample as well. This chain connects TRBV5-1 to TRBJ2-7, with 10 bases identical to TRBD2. Unmatched junction bases numbered 2, after V lost 0 bases and J lost 2 bases. From germline, CDR1 is SGHRS and CDR2 YFSETQ. The CDR3 length is 15 residues. The CDR3: CASSLGLAGAYEQYF. CDR3 in DNA: TGCGCCAGCAGCTTGGGCCTAGCGGGAGCCTACGAGCAGTACTTC. Full variable domain (outside the CDR3, taken from reference TRBV5-1 and TRBJ2-7): KAGVTQTPRYLIKTRGQQVTLSCSPISGHRSVSWYQQTPGQGLQFLFEYFSETQRNKGNFPGRFSGRQFSNSRSEMNVSTLELGDSALYLCASSLGLAGAYEQYFGPGTRLTVT.

This clone was seen ten or more times. In the same sample, other DNA sequences code for this CDR3. The chain recombines TRBV7-8 with TRBJ2-7; 9 positions agree with TRBD1. The CDR3 runs to 15 residues. Trimming cost V 5 bases and J 1 base; bases outside gene matches: 6. The germline V gene encodes CDR1 SGHVS and CDR2 FQNEAQ. CDR3 amino acids: CASSRYGQGSYEQYF. CDR3 nucleotide sequence: TGTGCCAGCAGCAGATATGGACAGGGGTCCTACGAGCAGTACTTC.

V and J are TRBV28 and TRBJ1-4; a possible D gene is TRBD1 (6 bases). Trimming took 7 bases from V and 10 from J, leaving 13 bases between them. The CDR3 runs to 12 residues. Germline assignment: CDR1 MDHEN and CDR2 SYDVKM. The CDR3: CASTQRGGKLFF. The CDR3 bases are TGTGCCAGCACCCAACGAGGGGGAAAACTGTTTTTT. The full variable domain, completed using reference TRBV28 and TRBJ1-4, is DVKVTQSSRYLVKRTGEKVFLECVQDMDHENMFWYRQDPGLGLRLIYFSYDVKMKEKGDIPEGYSVSREKKERFSLILESASTNQTSMYLCASTQRGGKLFFGSGTQLSVL.

The chain couples TRBV9 to TRBJ2-7, with a weak D call TRBD2 (6 bases). V lost 3 bases and J 1 base, leaving 11 bases between the germline ends. The V gene's germline CDR1 is SGDLS and CDR2 YYNGEE. This CDR3 spans 14 amino acids. CDR3 DNA: TGTGCCAGCAGCGACTTAGCGGAGTCCTACGAGCAGTACTTC. Translated: CASSDLAESYEQYF.

The chain has TRBV6-5 and TRBJ2-5; TRBD1 matches at 10 bases. The CDR3 is 15 amino acids. Per the germline V gene, CDR1 is MNHEY and CDR2 is SVGAGI. Trimming at V came to 8 bases and at J to 1 base, leaving 7 bases not matched to a gene. The CDR3: CASGGQGVSQETQYF. The CDR3 coding sequence is TGTGCCAGCGGAGGACAGGGGGTTTCCCAAGAGACCCAGTACTTC.

CDR3 sequence: CASSVDSPMNTGELFF. For the CDR3, the DNA is TGTGCCAGCAGCGTAGATAGCCCGATGAACACCGGGGAGCTGTTTTTT. V and J are TRBV9 and TRBJ2-2, with D hard to call. The CDR3 consists of 16 residues. Trimming pared 0 bases from V and 1 base from J, leaving 10 bases between. Germline assignment: CDR1 SGDLS and CDR2 YYNGEE.

This chain uses TRBV19 with TRBJ2-7; TRBD2 is a possible D gene (6 bases). Per germline, CDR1 LNHDA and CDR2 SQIVND (reference sequence). The CDR3 contains 12 residues. Trimming removed 5 bases at V and 6 bases at J, with 11 bases between. CDR3 amino acids: CASSARDSEQYF. DNA of the CDR3: TGTGCCAGTAGTGCCCGGGACTCCGAGCAGTACTTC.

The V and J genes are TRBV5-8 and TRBJ1-5, with a weak D call TRBD1 (6 bases). V lost 0 bases to trimming and J lost 5 bases, with 18 bases between them. The germline V gene encodes CDR1 SGHTS and CDR2 YDEGEE. This CDR3 has 17 residues. This CDR3 is CASSLARQGTRDQPQHF. CDR3 nucleotides: TGTGCCAGCAGCTTGGCCAGGCAGGGGACAAGGGATCAGCCCCAGCATTTT.

This clone was seen more than once but under ten times. This chain connects TRBV6-2 or TRBV6-3 to TRBJ2-3; perhaps TRBD2 as D (5 bases). The CDR3 runs to 14 residues. V was trimmed by 2 bases and J by 5 bases, leaving 11 bases between them. Germline CDR1 MNHEY, CDR2 SVGEGT. CDR3 protein: CASSYALLGDTQYF. The CDR3 nucleotides are TGTGCCAGCAGTTACGCCCTACTAGGAGATACGCAGTATTTT.

This chain connects TRBV18 to TRBJ2-1; 9 positions match TRBD1. Per germline, CDR1 KGHSH and CDR2 LQKENI. J was trimmed by 5 bases and V by 0 bases; bases with no gene match: 2. CDR3 size: 15 residues. This chain's CDR3 is CASSPPGQGHNEQFF. The CDR3 nucleotides are TGTGCCAGCTCACCACCGGGACAGGGACACAATGAGCAGTTCTTC.

CDR3 sequence reads: CASSIVLGGTEAFF. DNA for the CDR3: TGTGCCAGTAGTATTGTTCTGGGGGGAACTGAAGCTTTCTTT. V and J are TRBV19 and TRBJ1-1, with TRBD1 as a possible D gene (5 bases). The CDR3 is made up of 14 amino acids. V was trimmed by 3 bases and J by 5 bases, leaving 13 bases between them. Germline loops: CDR1 LNHDA, CDR2 SQIVND (reference sequence).